This T cell receptor beta chain was identified during a study of regulatory T cells in long-lasting Graves disease. Points on this clonotype: Its target is unknown. The junction departs from the called germline gene at one end, perhaps through a read error.

iRepertoire HTBI primers and Arm-PCR of CDR3 regions built TCR beta libraries. TCRdb called the multiplex PCR reads again in MiXCR, with one record for every CDR3 protein. This table holds roughly 560,000 distinct CDR3 sequences, about 16% found once. CDR1 and CDR2 (germline): SEHNR, FQNEAQ (reference sequence). This CDR3 region has 15 residues. Indicated time point: newly diagnosed GD, antithyroid drugs for less than 3 months. Construction of the TCR library relied on RNA isolated from PBMCs. General study results and limits: Only a small sample size was used, which may have cut accuracy.

These records were also assigned to another study, of T cells in Graves' hyperthyroidism and ophthalmopathy. That work adds: Uncontrolled infections, other autoimmune diseases, pregnancy or lactation led to exclusion of patients.

This specimen was peripheral blood mononuclear cells (PBMCs), taken at new diagnosis, from a patient treated with antithyroid drugs. The chain joins TRBV7-9 to TRBJ1-3; D gene uncertain. The TCR was taken from a woman aged 35 to 59 with Graves disease. This CDR3 reads CASSPDGVSGNTTYF. In DNA, the CDR3 is TGTGCCAGCAGCCCAGACGGGGTCTCTGGAAACACCACATATTTT.